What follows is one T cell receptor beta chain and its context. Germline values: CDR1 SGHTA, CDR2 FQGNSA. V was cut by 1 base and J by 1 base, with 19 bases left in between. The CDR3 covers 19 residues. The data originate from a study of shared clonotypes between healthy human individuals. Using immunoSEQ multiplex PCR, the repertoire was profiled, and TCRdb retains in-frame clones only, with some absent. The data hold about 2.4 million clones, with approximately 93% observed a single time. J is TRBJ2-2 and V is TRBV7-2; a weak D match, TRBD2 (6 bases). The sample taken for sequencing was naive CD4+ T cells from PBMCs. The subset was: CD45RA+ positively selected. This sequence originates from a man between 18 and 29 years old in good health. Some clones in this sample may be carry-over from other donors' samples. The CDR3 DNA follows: TGTGCCAGCAGCTTAGTCCCCACCCTAAGAGCGGGGAACACCGGGGAGCTGTTTTTT. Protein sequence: CASSLVPTLRAGNTGELFF.